Listed below are T cell receptor beta chains from one sample, sequenced in a study of T cell responses to AZD1222 COVID-19 vaccine. This table comes from immunoSEQ multiplex PCR, and its TCRdb copy is limited to in-frame clones, with some not included. The sample lists approximately 180,000 clones; around nine tenths were seen once. The sample in question was peripheral blood, obtained on day 0 of AZD1222 vaccination. These receptors originate from an adult in good health. Both conserved end residues are part of each CDR3. The D gene is left open where the match is weak. Clone size is stated in some rows and not others, as once, few, many or a class when expanded.

TRBV19	TRBJ1-2	-	14	-	TGTGCCAGTAGTATGAATGGTGCCCCGGGAGGCTACACCTTC	CASSMNGAPGGYTF
TRBV12-5	TRBJ2-1	-	13	-	TGTGCTAGTGGTGGCCCGGGCACCAATGAGCAGTTCTTC	CASGGPGTNEQFF
TRBV11-2	TRBJ1-1	once	15	-	TGTGCCAGCAGCTTATATAAGGGAATGAACACTGAAGCTTTCTTT	CASSLYKGMNTEAFF
TRBV5-4	TRBJ1-6	once	14	-	TGTGCCAGCAGCCCAGGGGACCGTAATTCACCCCTCCACTTT	CASSPGDRNSPLHF
TRBV11-3	TRBJ2-1	few	13	TRBD1	TGTGCCAGCAGCCAGGGACAGTTCAATGAGCAGTTCTTC	CASSQGQFNEQFF
TRBV12-3/TRBV12-4	TRBJ1-2	once	13	-	TGTGCCAGCAGTCCGCAAAGGGGTGGTAGCTACACCTTC	CASSPQRGGSYTF
TRBV12-3/TRBV12-4	TRBJ1-2	-	13	TRBD1	TGTGCCAGCGCCGACAGGGGGGTTTATGGCTACACCTTC	CASADRGVYGYTF
TRBV5-4	TRBJ2-5	-	14	TRBD2	TGTGCCAGCAGCTCGGGAGGGCCGCAAGAGACCCAGTACTTC	CASSSGGPQETQYF
TRBV7-2	TRBJ2-7	once	15	-	TGTGCCAGCAGCCCAGATCTTTATGTCTCCTACGAGCAGTACTTC	CASSPDLYVSYEQYF
TRBV6-6	TRBJ2-1	-	15	TRBD2	TGTGCCAGCAGTTACGTGCTAGCGGGGGCCAATGAGCAGTTCTTC	CASSYVLAGANEQFF
TRBV19	TRBJ1-6	-	13	-	TGTGCCAGTTCGGACAGCTATAATTCACCCCTCCACTTT	CASSDSYNSPLHF
TRBV19	TRBJ1-2	-	15	TRBD1	TGTGCCAGTAGTATCGGGACAGGAGGCGACTATGGCTACACCTTC	CASSIGTGGDYGYTF
TRBV5-1	TRBJ1-2	once	14	-	TGCGCCAGCAGCTTAGTCCCACCGGACTATGGCTACACCTTC	CASSLVPPDYGYTF
TRBV5-4	TRBJ2-1	-	16	TRBD2	TGTGCCAGCAGCCCCCATAGCGGGAGAATTGTCGGTGAGCAGTTCTTC	CASSPHSGRIVGEQFF
TRBV18	TRBJ1-5	-	14	-	TGTGCCAGCTCACCACAGGGGTCTCGTCAGCCCCAGCATTTT	CASSPQGSRQPQHF
TRBV6-6	TRBJ2-6	few	14	-	TGTGCCAGCGGAGGGATCTCTGGGGCCAACGTCCTGACTTTC	CASGGISGANVLTF
TRBV2	TRBJ2-3	-	11	-	TGTGCCACGCGGCGCACAGATACGCAGTATTTT	CATRRTDTQYF
TRBV6-5	TRBJ1-6	-	12	-	TGTGCCAGCAGCTACCAGGGTTCACCCCTCCACTTT	CASSYQGSPLHF
TRBV6-5	TRBJ2-5	once	12	-	TGTGCCAGCAGACGCTCTTCGGAGACCCAGTACTTC	CASRRSSETQYF
TRBV3-1/TRBV3-2	TRBJ1-2	-	15	TRBD1	TGTGCCAGCAGCCTACGACAGGGGGGGACGGAAGGCTACACCTTC	CASSLRQGGTEGYTF
TRBV20-1	TRBJ1-2	-	10	-	TGCAGTGCCTACAGTGGAGGCTACACCTTC	CSAYSGGYTF
TRBV12-3/TRBV12-4	TRBJ1-1	once	13	-	TGTGCCAGCAGTTTGATGGTGGGGCGTGAAGCTTTCTTT	CASSLMVGREAFF
TRBV4-1	TRBJ1-1	-	16	TRBD1	TGCGCCAGCAGCCAAGAAAAAACAGGGGGCAACACTGAAGCTTTCTTT	CASSQEKTGGNTEAFF
TRBV11-2	TRBJ1-2	-	13	TRBD1	TGTGCCAGCAGCCCGGACAGGGCCTATGGCTACACCTTC	CASSPDRAYGYTF